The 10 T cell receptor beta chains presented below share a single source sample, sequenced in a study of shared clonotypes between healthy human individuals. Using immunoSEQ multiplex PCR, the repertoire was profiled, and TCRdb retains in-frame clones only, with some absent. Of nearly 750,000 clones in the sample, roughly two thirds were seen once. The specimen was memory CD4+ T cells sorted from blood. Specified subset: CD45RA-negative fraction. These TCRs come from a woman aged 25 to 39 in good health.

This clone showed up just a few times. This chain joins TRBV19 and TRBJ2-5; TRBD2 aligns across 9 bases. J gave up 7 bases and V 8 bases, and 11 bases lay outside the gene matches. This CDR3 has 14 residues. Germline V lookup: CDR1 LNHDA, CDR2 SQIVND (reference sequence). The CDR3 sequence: CASRPSGGFMTQYF. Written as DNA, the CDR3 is TGTGCCAGTCGACCCAGCGGGGGGTTTATGACCCAGTACTTC.

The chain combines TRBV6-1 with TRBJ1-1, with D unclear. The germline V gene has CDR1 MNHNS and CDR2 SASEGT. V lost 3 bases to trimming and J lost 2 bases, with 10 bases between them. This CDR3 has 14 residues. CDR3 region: CASSEMKDNTEAFF. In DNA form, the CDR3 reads TGTGCCAGCAGTGAGATGAAGGACAACACTGAAGCTTTCTTT.

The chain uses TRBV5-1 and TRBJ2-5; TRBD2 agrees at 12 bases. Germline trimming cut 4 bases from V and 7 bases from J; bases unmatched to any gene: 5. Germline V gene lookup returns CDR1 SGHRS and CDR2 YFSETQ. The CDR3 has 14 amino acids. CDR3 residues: CASSETSGSLTQYF. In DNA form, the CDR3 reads TGCGCCAGCAGCGAGACTAGCGGGAGCCTGACCCAGTACTTC.

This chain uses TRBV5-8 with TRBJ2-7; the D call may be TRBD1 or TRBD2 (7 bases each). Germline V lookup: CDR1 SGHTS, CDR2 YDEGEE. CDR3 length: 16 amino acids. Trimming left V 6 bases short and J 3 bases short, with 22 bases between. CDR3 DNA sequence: TGTGCCAGCACCCGTACCGGGACAGCGGGAAGCTACGAGCAGTACTTC. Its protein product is CASTRTGTAGSYEQYF.

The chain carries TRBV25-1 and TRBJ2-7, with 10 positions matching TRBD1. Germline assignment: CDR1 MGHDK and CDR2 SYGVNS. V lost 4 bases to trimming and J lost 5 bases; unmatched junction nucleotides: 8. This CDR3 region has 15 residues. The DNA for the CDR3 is TGTGCCAGCAGTGTGACAGGGGGCGCCCGGGACGAGCAGTACTTC. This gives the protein CASSVTGGARDEQYF.

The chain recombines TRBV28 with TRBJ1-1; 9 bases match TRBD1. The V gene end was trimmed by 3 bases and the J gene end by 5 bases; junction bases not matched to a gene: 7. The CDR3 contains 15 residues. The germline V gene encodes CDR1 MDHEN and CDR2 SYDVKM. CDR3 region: CASSFGDRVGTEAFF. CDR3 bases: TGTGCCAGCAGTTTTGGGGACAGGGTGGGTACTGAAGCTTTCTTT.

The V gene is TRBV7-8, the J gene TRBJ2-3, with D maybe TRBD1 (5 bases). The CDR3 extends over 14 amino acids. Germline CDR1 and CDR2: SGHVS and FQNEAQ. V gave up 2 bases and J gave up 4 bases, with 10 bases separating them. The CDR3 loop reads CASSLRGNSDTQYF. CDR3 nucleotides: TGTGCCAGCAGCTTAAGGGGTAATTCAGATACGCAGTATTTT.

DNA for the CDR3: TGTGCCAGCAGCCCAATACAGGGTTTCGACTCTGGAAACACCATATATTTT. Encoded protein: CASSPIQGFDSGNTIYF. V and J are TRBV5-6 and TRBJ1-3, with a weak D call TRBD1 (6 bases). The germline V gene encodes CDR1 SGHDT and CDR2 YYEEEE. V was cut by 4 bases and J by 0 bases, with 17 bases left in between. CDR3 length equals 17 residues.

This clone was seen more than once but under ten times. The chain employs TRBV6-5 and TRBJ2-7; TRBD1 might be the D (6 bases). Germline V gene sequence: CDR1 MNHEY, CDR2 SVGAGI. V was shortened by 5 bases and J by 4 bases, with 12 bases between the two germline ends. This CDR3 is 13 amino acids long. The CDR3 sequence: CASSTRTDYEQYF. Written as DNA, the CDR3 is TGTGCCAGCAGTACCCGGACAGATTACGAGCAGTACTTC.

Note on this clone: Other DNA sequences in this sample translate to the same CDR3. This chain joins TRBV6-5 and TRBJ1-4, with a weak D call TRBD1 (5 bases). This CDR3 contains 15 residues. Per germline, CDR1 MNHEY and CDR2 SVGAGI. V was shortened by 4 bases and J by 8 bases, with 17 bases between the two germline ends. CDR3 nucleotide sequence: TGTGCCAGCAGTTCCGGCGTTGGCGGGGACGAAAAACTGTTTTTT. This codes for CASSSGVGGDEKLFF.